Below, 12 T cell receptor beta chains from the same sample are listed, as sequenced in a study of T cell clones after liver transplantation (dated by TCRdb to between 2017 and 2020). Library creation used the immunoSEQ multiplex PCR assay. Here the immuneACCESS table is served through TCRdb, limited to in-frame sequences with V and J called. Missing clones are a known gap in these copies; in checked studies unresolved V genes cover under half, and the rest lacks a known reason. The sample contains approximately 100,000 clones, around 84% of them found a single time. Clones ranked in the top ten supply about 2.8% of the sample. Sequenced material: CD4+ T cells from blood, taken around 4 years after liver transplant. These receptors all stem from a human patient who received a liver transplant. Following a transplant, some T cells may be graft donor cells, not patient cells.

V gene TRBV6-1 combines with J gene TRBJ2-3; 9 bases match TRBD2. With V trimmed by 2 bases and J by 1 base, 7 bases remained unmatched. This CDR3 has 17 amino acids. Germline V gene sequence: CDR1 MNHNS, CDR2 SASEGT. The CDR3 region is CASSEMGLAGRTDTQYF. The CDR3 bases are TGTGCCAGCAGTGAAATGGGGCTAGCGGGGCGCACAGATACGCAGTATTTT.

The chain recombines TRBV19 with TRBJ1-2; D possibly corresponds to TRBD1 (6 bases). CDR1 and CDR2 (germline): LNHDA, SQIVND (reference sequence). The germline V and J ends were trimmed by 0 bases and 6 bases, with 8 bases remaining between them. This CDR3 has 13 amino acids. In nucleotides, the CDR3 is TGTGCCAGTAGTATAGAGGGGGCGAATGGCTACACCTTC. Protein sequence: CASSIEGANGYTF.

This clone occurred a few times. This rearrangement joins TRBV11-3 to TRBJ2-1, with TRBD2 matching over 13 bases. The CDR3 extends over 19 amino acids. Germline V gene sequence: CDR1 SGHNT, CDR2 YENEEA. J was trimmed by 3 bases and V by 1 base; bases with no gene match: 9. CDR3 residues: CASSLGPGLAGPSYNEQFF. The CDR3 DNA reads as TGTGCCAGCAGCTTAGGGCCGGGACTAGCGGGGCCCAGCTACAATGAGCAGTTCTTC. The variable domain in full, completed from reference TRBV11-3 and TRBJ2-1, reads EAGVVQSPRYKIIEKKQPVAFWCNPISGHNTLYWYLQNLGQGPELLIRYENEEAVDDSQLPKDRFSAERLKGVDSTLKIQPAELGDSAVYLCASSLGPGLAGPSYNEQFFGPGTRLTVL.

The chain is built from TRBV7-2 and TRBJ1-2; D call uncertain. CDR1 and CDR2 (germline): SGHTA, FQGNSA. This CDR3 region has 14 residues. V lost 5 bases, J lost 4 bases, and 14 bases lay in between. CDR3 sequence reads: CASSPRVTPYGYTF. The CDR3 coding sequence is TGTGCCAGCAGCCCCCGGGTAACCCCCTATGGCTACACCTTC.

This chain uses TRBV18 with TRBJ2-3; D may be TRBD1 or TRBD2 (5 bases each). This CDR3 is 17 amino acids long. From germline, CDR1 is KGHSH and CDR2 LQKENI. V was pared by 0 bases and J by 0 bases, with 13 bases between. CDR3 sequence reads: CASSPPRGPSSTDTQYF. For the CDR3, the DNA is TGTGCCAGCTCACCACCGAGGGGACCCTCTAGCACAGATACGCAGTATTTT.

The CDR3 region is CATRGVDRNNQPQHF. The CDR3 DNA reads as TGTGCCACCAGGGGGGTAGACAGGAACAATCAGCCCCAGCATTTT. V is TRBV15 and J is TRBJ1-5; D is perhaps TRBD1 (6 bases). Per the germline V gene, CDR1 is LNHNV and CDR2 is YYDKDF (reference sequence). CDR3 length equals 15 residues. Trimming took 6 bases from V and 3 from J, leaving 15 bases between them.

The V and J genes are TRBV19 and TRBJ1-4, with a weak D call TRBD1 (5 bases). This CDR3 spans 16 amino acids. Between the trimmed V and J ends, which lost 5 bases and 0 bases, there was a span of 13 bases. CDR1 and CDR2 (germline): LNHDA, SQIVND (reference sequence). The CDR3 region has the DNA TGTGCCAGTAGTCTTAGTGGGGCCTCAACTAATGAAAAACTGTTTTTT. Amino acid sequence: CASSLSGASTNEKLFF.

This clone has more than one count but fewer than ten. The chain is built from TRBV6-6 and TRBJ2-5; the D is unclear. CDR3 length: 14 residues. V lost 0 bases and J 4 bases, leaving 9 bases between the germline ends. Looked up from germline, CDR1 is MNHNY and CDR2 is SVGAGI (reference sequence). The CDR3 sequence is CASSYSGFGETQYF. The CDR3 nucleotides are TGTGCCAGCAGTTACTCCGGGTTTGGAGAGACCCAGTACTTC.

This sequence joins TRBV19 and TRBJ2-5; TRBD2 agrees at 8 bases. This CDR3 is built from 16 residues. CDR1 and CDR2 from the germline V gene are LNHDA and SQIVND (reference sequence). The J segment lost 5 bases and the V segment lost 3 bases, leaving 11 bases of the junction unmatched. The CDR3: CASSIKAGGARETQYF. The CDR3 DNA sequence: TGTGCCAGTAGTATTAAGGCCGGGGGGGCCCGGGAGACCCAGTACTTC.

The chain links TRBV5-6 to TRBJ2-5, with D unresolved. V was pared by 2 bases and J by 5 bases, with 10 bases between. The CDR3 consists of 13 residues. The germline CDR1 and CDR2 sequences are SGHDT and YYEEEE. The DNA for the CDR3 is TGTGCCAGCAGCTTTAGTGGACCCGAGACCCAGTACTTC. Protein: CASSFSGPETQYF. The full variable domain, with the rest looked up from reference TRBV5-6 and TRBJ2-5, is DAGVTQSPTHLIKTRGQQVTLRCSPKSGHDTVSWYQQALGQGPQFIFQYYEEEERQRGNFPDRFSGHQFPNYSSELNVNALLLGDSALYLCASSFSGPETQYFGPGTRLLVL.

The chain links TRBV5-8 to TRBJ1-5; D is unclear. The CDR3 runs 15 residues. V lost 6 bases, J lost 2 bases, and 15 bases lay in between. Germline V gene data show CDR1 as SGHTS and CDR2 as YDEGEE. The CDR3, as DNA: TGTGCCAGCAATCCCAGAAGTCTGGGCAATCAGCCCCAGCATTTT. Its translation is CASNPRSLGNQPQHF.

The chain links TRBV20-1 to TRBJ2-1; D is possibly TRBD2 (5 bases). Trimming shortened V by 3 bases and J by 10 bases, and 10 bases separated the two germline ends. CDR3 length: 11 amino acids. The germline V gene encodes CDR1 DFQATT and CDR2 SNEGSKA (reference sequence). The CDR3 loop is CSASRGNEQFF. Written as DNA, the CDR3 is TGCAGTGCTAGTAGAGGGAACGAGCAGTTCTTC.